This entry is about one T cell receptor (beta chain). Its cognate antigen has yet to be identified. No per-base quality is available; no much larger clone lies one base away. This sample was included in a study of shared clonotypes between healthy human individuals (dated by TCRdb to about 2020). Background for the entire study: A few men and a couple of women, aged 18 to 49 years, made up the cohort. Different laboratories and diverse techniques were used to prepare libraries and sequence TCR repertoires, to increase sequencing depth and limit assay-specific biases. The study deeply sequenced blood TCR repertoires of about 5 healthy adults to estimate repertoire size and the extent of clonotype sharing between individuals. Each donor's leukapheresis produced roughly between about 0.8 and 10 billion PBMCs. Per donor, three plates each were used for CD4 naive and CD4 memory, two for CD8 naive, and one for CD8 memory.

CD8 naive samples were CD45RO-negative cells positively selected for CCR7, giving a CD45RA+CCR7+ population that excluded TemRA cells. Healthy HIV-negative adults with no recently reported acute infections or vaccinations were included as donors. All donors were Caucasian adults living in Nashville, Tennessee, USA. After blood collection by leukapheresis, PBMCs were isolated using Ficoll-Histopaque density gradient centrifugation and then cryopreserved in the vapor phase of liquid nitrogen. Analytical flow cytometry was used to check the purity and quantity of every magnetically sorted T cell population. From each sorted fraction, genomic DNA was isolated and quantified by UV absorbance on a Nanodrop 2000c. Using the deep immunoSEQ assay, multiplex PCR amplified TCR CDR3 regions from genomic DNA. Extracted genomic DNA from each cell subset was distributed evenly across all wells of several immunoSEQ 96-well plates, and each plate was treated as a replicate. For sorted subsets, each replicate PCR was loaded with approximately 190 ng genomic DNA, equivalent to 30,000 or so T cell genomes. The purified libraries were quantified using a Qubit 3.0 fluorometer, sized with a Bioanalyzer 2100, and then quantified again using the KAPA Library Quantification kit. A separate single-read 150-cycle Illumina NextSeq 550 flow cell was used to sequence each immunoSEQ 96-well plate. Turning to the authors' computational methods: Because the immunoSEQ output included only junctional sequences and no quality scores, the filtering could not be the same as the filtering used for full-length reads. Sequences were annotated with PyIR, a Python wrapper for IgBLAST v1.9, using IMGT germline references to assign V/J genes and CDR3. Any read was removed if the V/J assignment was weak (E-value above 1e-6), the CDR3 was missing, or the read contained stop codons, out-of-frame junctions, or ambiguous translated residues. V3J clonotypes were defined as sequences sharing the same inferred V gene, J gene, and CDR3 amino acid sequence. Percentage overlap between repertoires was calculated by dividing the number of shared unique clonotypes by the size of the smaller repertoire. Richness of each repertoire was evaluated using RTK rarefaction, the Chao1 estimator, and Recon v2.1 estimates of unobserved clonotypes. OLGA was used to compute generation probabilities for all TCRbeta clonotypes that the gDNA method yielded from a handful of donors. The clones in this table, taken by TCRdb from immuneACCESS, are in-frame only. Not every clone is retained; where verified, under half of the shortfall comes from an unresolved V gene, and the cause of the rest is unknown. V and J calls and clone size are as listed in that table; D and trimming were resolved from the DNA. The table for this sample lists more than 550,000 clones; 92% of them were counted only once. Clones ranked in the top ten supply about 24% of the sample.

Beyond this particular receptor, the publication reports: Even with the large sequencing depth, rarefaction of the sorted-subset datasets indicated that sequencing was incomplete. Estimated clonotype richness was generally larger for naive than for memory subsets. The genetic and exposure-history diversity represented was limited by the small number of donors. Pairwise subsampling led to the expectation that sequencing depth would affect the degree of clonotype sharing among donors. Roughly 5% of naive CD4, 3% to 4% of naive CD8, around 2.3% of memory CD4, and more than 0.35% of memory CD8 clonotypes were shared across a few donors. Clonotypes shared by all four sorted-subset donors showed higher generation probabilities than non-shared clonotypes. Sampling was restricted to blood, and TCR repertoires in tissue are likely to differ from TCR repertoires in blood.

The sequence was collected from a man aged 30-40 years in good health. The source material was naive CD8+ T cells sorted from blood. The cell subset or site label, read with the paper, signifies: CD45RA+CCR7+.

The DNA is TGTGCCAGCAGCGCTGGACTAGCGGGATTGGGATACAATGAGCAGTTCTTC. The translation is CASSAGLAGLGYNEQFF. Recombination joined TRBV7-9 with TRBJ2-1; TRBD2 matches 12 bases in the middle. Via the germline V gene (reference sequence), CDR1 is SEHNR and CDR2 FQNEAQ. Reading from cysteine to phenylalanine, the CDR3 counts 17 amino acids. Solely the CDR3 DNA is kept, with 51 bases framed from the first base. Ends trimmed: V by 5 bases, J by 4 bases; bases unmatched to a gene: 9.